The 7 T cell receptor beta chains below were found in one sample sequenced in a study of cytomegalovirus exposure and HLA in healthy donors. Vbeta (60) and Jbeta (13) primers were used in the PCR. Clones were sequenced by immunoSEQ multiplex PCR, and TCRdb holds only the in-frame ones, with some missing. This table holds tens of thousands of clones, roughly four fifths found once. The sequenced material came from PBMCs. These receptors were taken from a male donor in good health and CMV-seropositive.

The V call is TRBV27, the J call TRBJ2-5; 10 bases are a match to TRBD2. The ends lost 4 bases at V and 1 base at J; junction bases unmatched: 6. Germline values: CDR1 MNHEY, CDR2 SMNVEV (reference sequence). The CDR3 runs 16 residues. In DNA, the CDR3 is TGTGCCAGCAGTTCGCCGCGGACTAGCGGCCAAGAGACCCAGTACTTC. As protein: CASSSPRTSGQETQYF.

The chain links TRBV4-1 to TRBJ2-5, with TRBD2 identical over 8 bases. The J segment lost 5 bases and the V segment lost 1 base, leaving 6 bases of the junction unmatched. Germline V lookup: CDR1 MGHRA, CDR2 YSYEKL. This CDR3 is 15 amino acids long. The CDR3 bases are TGCGCCAGCAGCCAAGCCGGCGGGAGGACGGAGACCCAGTACTTC. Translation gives CASSQAGGRTETQYF.

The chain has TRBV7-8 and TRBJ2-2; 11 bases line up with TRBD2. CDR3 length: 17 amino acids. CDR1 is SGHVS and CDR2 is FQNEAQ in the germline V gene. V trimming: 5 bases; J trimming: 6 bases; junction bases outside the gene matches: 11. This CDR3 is CASSAIAGGHRPGELFF. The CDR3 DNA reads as TGTGCCAGCAGCGCAATAGCGGGGGGGCACAGACCCGGGGAGCTGTTTTTT.

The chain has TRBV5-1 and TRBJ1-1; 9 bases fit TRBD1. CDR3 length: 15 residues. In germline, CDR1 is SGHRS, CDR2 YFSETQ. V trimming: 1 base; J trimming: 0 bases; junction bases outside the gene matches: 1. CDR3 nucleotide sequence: TGCGCCAGCAGCTTGAGGGACAGGGTGAACACTGAAGCTTTCTTT. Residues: CASSLRDRVNTEAFF.

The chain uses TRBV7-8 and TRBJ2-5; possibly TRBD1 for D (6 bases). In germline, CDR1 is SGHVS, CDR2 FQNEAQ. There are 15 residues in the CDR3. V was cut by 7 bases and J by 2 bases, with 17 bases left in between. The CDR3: CASIARQGPQETQYF. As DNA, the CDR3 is TGTGCCAGCATAGCTAGGCAGGGGCCACAAGAGACCCAGTACTTC.

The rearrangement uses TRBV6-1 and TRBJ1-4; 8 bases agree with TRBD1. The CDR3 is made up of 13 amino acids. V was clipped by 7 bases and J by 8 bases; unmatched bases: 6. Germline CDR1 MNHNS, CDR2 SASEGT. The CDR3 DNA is TGTGCCAGCAACCGAGACAGGGGAGAAAAACTGTTTTTT. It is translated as CASNRDRGEKLFF.

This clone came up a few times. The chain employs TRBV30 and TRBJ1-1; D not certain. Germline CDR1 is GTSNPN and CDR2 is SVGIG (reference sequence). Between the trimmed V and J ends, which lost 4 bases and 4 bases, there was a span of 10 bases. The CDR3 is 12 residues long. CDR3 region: CAWMWAGTEAFF. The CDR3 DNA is TGTGCCTGGATGTGGGCTGGCACTGAAGCTTTCTTT.